What follows are 8 T cell receptor beta chains derived from one specimen sequenced in a study of immune evolution from preneoplasia to lung adenocarcinoma (dated by TCRdb to 2020 to 2023). Receptor amplification or capture employed the immunoSEQ multiplex PCR assay. Held by TCRdb, this immuneACCESS table contains in-frame sequences only and omits some clones. Under half of the omission traces to an unresolved V gene where checked; the cause of the rest is unknown. The sample profile shows about 26,000 clones; about two thirds of them were found once. The top ten clonotypes cover under 7% of the sample. Sequences were obtained from FFPE invasive lung adenocarcinoma tissue. The cell subset or site label corresponds to: frankly invasive lung adenocarcinoma (ADC). The receptors derive from a person aged 55 to 69 with invasive lung adenocarcinoma. Some clones in this sample may be carry-over from other donors' samples.

V gene TRBV9 combines with J gene TRBJ2-3; 14 bases line up with TRBD2. This CDR3 region has 16 residues. Trimming removed 2 bases from V and 2 bases from J; junction bases left unmatched: 1. Germline V lookup: CDR1 SGDLS, CDR2 YYNGEE. The CDR3 coding sequence is TGTGCCAGCAGCGTGACTAGCGGGAGGGTCACAGATACGCAGTATTTT. Its translation: CASSVTSGRVTDTQYF.

The chain is built from TRBV6-4 and TRBJ2-1; 10 positions match TRBD1. This CDR3 contains 15 residues. The junction had 6 bases not matched to a gene; V was cut back by 6 bases and J by 4 bases. The germline gives CDR1 MRHNA, CDR2 SNTAGT. The CDR3 loop is CASSEPGQGYNEQFF. CDR3 nucleotides: TGTGCCAGCAGCGAACCGGGACAGGGGTACAATGAGCAGTTCTTC.

The chain joins TRBV6-6 to TRBJ1-1; D is unclear. This CDR3 spans 13 amino acids. Germline V gives CDR1 MNHNY, CDR2 SVGAGI (reference sequence). The V gene lost 5 bases and the J gene lost 6 bases, with 13 bases spanning the gap. The CDR3 sequence: CASSTSRFSEAFF. In nucleotides, the CDR3 is TGTGCCAGCAGTACTTCAAGGTTTTCTGAAGCTTTCTTT.

The chain links TRBV5-8 to TRBJ2-3; TRBD2 matches 9 bases. The ends lost 4 bases at V and 3 bases at J; junction bases unmatched: 12. Per the germline V gene, CDR1 is SGHTS and CDR2 is YDEGEE. There are 17 residues in the CDR3. CDR3 region: CASSQDDSGGGTDTQYF. For the CDR3, the DNA is TGTGCCAGCAGCCAAGATGATAGCGGGGGTGGAACAGATACGCAGTATTTT.

The chain joins TRBV18 to TRBJ2-1, with 16 bases fitting TRBD2. The CDR3 extends over 18 amino acids. Germline V gives CDR1 KGHSH, CDR2 LQKENI. J was trimmed by 6 bases and V by 3 bases; bases with no gene match: 8. The CDR3 DNA follows: TGTGCCAGCTCACCCACACCGGGACTAGCGGGAGGGCCCAATGAGCAGTTCTTC. It yields the protein CASSPTPGLAGGPNEQFF. The full variable domain, its missing parts supplied by reference TRBV18 and TRBJ2-1, is NAGVMQNPRHLVRRRGQEARLRCSPMKGHSHVYWYRQLPEEGLKFMVYLQKENIIDESGMPKERFSAEFPKEGPSILRIQQVVRGDSAAYFCASSPTPGLAGGPNEQFFGPGTRLTVL.

This clone was seen only a few times. The J gene is TRBJ1-3, the V gene TRBV10-3; D unclear. The CDR3 consists of 14 residues. V was pared by 3 bases and J by 7 bases, with 13 bases between. The germline CDR1 and CDR2 sequences are ENHRY and SYGVKD. CDR3: CAISDLLPRNTIYF. CDR3 nucleotides: TGTGCCATCAGTGACCTTCTCCCGAGGAACACCATATATTTT.

This chain joins TRBV7-2 and TRBJ2-5, with D uncertain. This CDR3 contains 13 residues. Trimming cost V 5 bases and J 7 bases, with 14 bases left between them. The germline V gene has CDR1 SGHTA and CDR2 FQGNSA. CDR3: CASSPPVDSTQYF. In DNA, the CDR3 is TGTGCCAGCAGCCCCCCGGTCGACTCGACCCAGTACTTC.

This sequence joins TRBV10-3 and TRBJ1-2, with a tentative D call TRBD1 (6 bases). This CDR3 contains 11 residues. The V end lost 10 bases, the J end lost 5 bases, and 11 bases lay between the germline ends. In germline, CDR1 is ENHRY, CDR2 SYGVKD. The CDR3 bases are TGTGCCACAAATACAGGGTATGGCTACACCTTC. It specifies CATNTGYGYTF.